Listed below are T cell receptor beta chains from one sample, sequenced in a study of response to subunit inactivated influenza vaccine. TCRdb fed the RT-PCR reads into MiXCR, producing one record per CDR3 protein. The sample records around 570,000 distinct CDR3 sequences, approximately 10% being singletons. These same records also appear under a second study, on T cells expressing NK-cell markers.

Sequenced material: PBMCs from blood, taken on the day of vaccination. These receptors were obtained from a middle-aged man who received an inactivated influenza vaccine. The CDR3 runs from the conserved cysteine through the conserved F or W. A D gene is named only where the DNA matches it firmly. Size is stated for part of the rows, as once, few or many counts, or as a class when the clone is expanded.

cdr3_aa: CASSPPPVGGGLGTQYF; cdr3_nt: TGCGCCAGCAGCCCCCCTCCGGTGGGTGGGGGGCTGGGGACCCAGTACTTC; v_call: TRBV4-1; d_call: NA; clone_size: NA; j_call: TRBJ2-5
cdr3_aa: CASSSGLVDTQYF; cdr3_nt: TGTGCCAGCAGCTCCGGACTAGTGGATACGCAGTATTTT; v_call: TRBV7-2; d_call: TRBD2; clone_size: NA; j_call: TRBJ2-3
cdr3_aa: CASSETESTDTQYF; cdr3_nt: TGTGCCAGCAGTGAGACAGAAAGCACAGATACGCAGTATTTT; v_call: TRBV2; d_call: NA; clone_size: NA; j_call: TRBJ2-3
cdr3_aa: CASSPGGRGTDTQYF; cdr3_nt: TGCGCCAGCAGCCCGGGGGGGCGCGGCACAGATACGCAGTATTTT; v_call: TRBV5-1; d_call: TRBD2; clone_size: few; j_call: TRBJ2-3
cdr3_aa: CASSSVTDTQYF; cdr3_nt: TGTGCCAGCAGCTCCGTCACAGATACGCAGTATTTT; v_call: TRBV7-9; d_call: NA; clone_size: NA; j_call: TRBJ2-3
cdr3_aa: CASSNRRPNTGELFF; cdr3_nt: TGCGCCAGCAGCAACAGGCGACCGAACACCGGGGAGCTGTTTTTT; v_call: TRBV4-1; d_call: NA; clone_size: NA; j_call: TRBJ2-2
cdr3_aa: CASSEVVSPQETQYF; cdr3_nt: TGTGCCAGCAGTGAAGTGGTGTCACCTCAAGAGACCCAGTACTTC; v_call: TRBV6-1; d_call: NA; clone_size: NA; j_call: TRBJ2-5
cdr3_aa: CASSLASTGGGGYNEQFF; cdr3_nt: TGTGCCAGCAGCTTAGCCTCCACAGGGGGCGGAGGGTACAATGAGCAGTTCTTC; v_call: TRBV7-2; d_call: TRBD1; clone_size: NA; j_call: TRBJ2-1
cdr3_aa: CASSPPFRGSSEQYF; cdr3_nt: TGTGCCAGCAGTCCCCCGTTTCGCGGGAGTAGCGAGCAGTACTTC; v_call: TRBV12-3/TRBV12-4; d_call: TRBD2; clone_size: many; j_call: TRBJ2-7
cdr3_aa: CAISESRGAYEQYF; cdr3_nt: TGTGCCATCAGTGAGTCCAGGGGGGCCTACGAGCAGTACTTC; v_call: TRBV10-3; d_call: NA; clone_size: few; j_call: TRBJ2-7
cdr3_aa: CASRTGGVETQYF; cdr3_nt: TGTGCCAGCCGGACAGGGGGAGTGGAGACCCAGTACTTC; v_call: TRBV2; d_call: TRBD1; clone_size: NA; j_call: TRBJ2-5
cdr3_aa: CASSQSLSMEPQHF; cdr3_nt: TGTGCCAGCAGCCAATCCCTCTCGATGGAGCCCCAGCATTTT; v_call: TRBV16; d_call: NA; clone_size: NA; j_call: TRBJ1-5
cdr3_aa: CASSAGTAQPGDGYTF; cdr3_nt: TGCGCCAGCAGCGCAGGGACAGCCCAGCCGGGGGATGGCTACACCTTC; v_call: TRBV5-1; d_call: TRBD1; clone_size: few; j_call: TRBJ1-2
cdr3_aa: CASSLVGWSTDTQYF; cdr3_nt: TGTGCCAGCAGCTTAGTGGGGTGGTCCACAGATACGCAGTATTTT; v_call: TRBV7-2; d_call: NA; clone_size: few; j_call: TRBJ2-3
cdr3_aa: CASSSGTTYEQYF; cdr3_nt: TGCGCCAGCAGCTCCGGGACTACCTACGAGCAGTACTTC; v_call: TRBV5-1; d_call: TRBD2; clone_size: many; j_call: TRBJ2-7
cdr3_aa: CASSFTSYGEQYF; cdr3_nt: TGTGCCAGCAGCTTCACTAGCTATGGCGAGCAGTACTTC; v_call: TRBV7-9; d_call: NA; clone_size: few; j_call: TRBJ2-7
cdr3_aa: CASSLVYRGTYGYTF; cdr3_nt: TGCGCCAGCAGCTTGGTCTACAGGGGGACCTATGGCTACACCTTC; v_call: TRBV5-1; d_call: TRBD1; clone_size: many; j_call: TRBJ1-2
cdr3_aa: CAKQRNTGELFF; cdr3_nt: TGTGCCAAACAGAGGAACACCGGGGAGCTGTTTTTT; v_call: TRBV2; d_call: NA; clone_size: NA; j_call: TRBJ2-2
cdr3_aa: CAIGGTGSPDTQYF; cdr3_nt: TGTGCCATCGGGGGGACAGGGTCGCCAGATACGCAGTATTTT; v_call: TRBV10-3; d_call: TRBD1; clone_size: many; j_call: TRBJ2-3
cdr3_aa: CASSFDRTQYSYEQYF; cdr3_nt: TGTGCCAGCAGTTTTGACAGGACCCAATACTCCTACGAGCAGTACTTC; v_call: TRBV6-2/TRBV6-3; d_call: NA; clone_size: few; j_call: TRBJ2-7
cdr3_aa: CASSLTSPFKRGYNEQFF; cdr3_nt: TGTGCCAGCAGCTTAACGTCCCCCTTTAAACGCGGGTACAATGAGCAGTTCTTC; v_call: TRBV11-1; d_call: NA; clone_size: NA; j_call: TRBJ2-1
cdr3_aa: CASIIKGGDEQPQHF; cdr3_nt: TGTGCCAGCATAATAAAAGGGGGCGACGAACAGCCCCAGCATTTT; v_call: TRBV2; d_call: TRBD1; clone_size: few; j_call: TRBJ1-5
cdr3_aa: CSARDMSGLTRYGYTF; cdr3_nt: TGCAGTGCTAGAGATATGTCAGGGCTCACCCGCTATGGCTACACCTTC; v_call: TRBV20-1; d_call: NA; clone_size: many; j_call: TRBJ1-2
cdr3_aa: CASSFRQVQETQYF; cdr3_nt: TGTGCCAGCAGCTTCCGACAAGTACAAGAGACCCAGTACTTC; v_call: TRBV7-8; d_call: NA; clone_size: few; j_call: TRBJ2-5
cdr3_aa: CSAERMANTEAFF; cdr3_nt: TGCAGTGCAGAACGGATGGCGAACACTGAAGCTTTCTTT; v_call: TRBV20-1; d_call: NA; clone_size: few; j_call: TRBJ1-1
cdr3_aa: CASSPRTSPDTQYF; cdr3_nt: TGTGCCAGCAGTCCGAGGACTAGCCCAGATACGCAGTATTTT; v_call: TRBV28; d_call: TRBD2; clone_size: NA; j_call: TRBJ2-3
cdr3_aa: CASSLQLGPTDTQYF; cdr3_nt: TGTGCCAGCAGTTTACAGTTAGGGCCCACAGATACGCAGTATTTT; v_call: TRBV12-3/TRBV12-4; d_call: NA; clone_size: NA; j_call: TRBJ2-3
cdr3_aa: CASSQGDGFSTDTQYF; cdr3_nt: TGCGCCAGCAGCCAAGGGGACGGATTTAGCACAGATACGCAGTATTTT; v_call: TRBV4-3; d_call: NA; clone_size: many; j_call: TRBJ2-3
cdr3_aa: CASLMTGAEPYEQYF; cdr3_nt: TGTGCCAGCCTCATGACCGGGGCAGAGCCCTACGAGCAGTACTTC; v_call: TRBV3-1; d_call: NA; clone_size: NA; j_call: TRBJ2-7
cdr3_aa: CASSLAGTGGSGDTQYF; cdr3_nt: TGTGCCAGCAGCTTAGCGGGGACAGGGGGCTCGGGAGATACGCAGTATTTT; v_call: TRBV7-2; d_call: TRBD1; clone_size: NA; j_call: TRBJ2-3
cdr3_aa: CASSQASGRARSYEQYF; cdr3_nt: TGTGCCAGCAGCCAGGCCAGCGGGAGGGCCCGCTCCTACGAGCAGTACTTC; v_call: TRBV14; d_call: TRBD2; clone_size: few; j_call: TRBJ2-7
cdr3_aa: CASSPAASGSGTQYF; cdr3_nt: TGTGCCAGCTCACCAGCGGCTAGCGGGAGCGGGACCCAGTACTTC; v_call: TRBV18; d_call: TRBD2; clone_size: NA; j_call: TRBJ2-5
cdr3_aa: CATSRDLVRTNTEAFF; cdr3_nt: TGTGCCACCAGCAGAGATTTGGTCCGAACGAACACTGAAGCTTTCTTT; v_call: TRBV15; d_call: NA; clone_size: few; j_call: TRBJ1-1
cdr3_aa: CASSPSAGYEQFF; cdr3_nt: TGTGCCAGCTCACCAAGCGCCGGCTATGAGCAGTTCTTC; v_call: TRBV18; d_call: NA; clone_size: many; j_call: TRBJ2-1
cdr3_aa: CASRSQGYEQYF; cdr3_nt: TGTGCCAGCAGATCACAGGGCTACGAGCAGTACTTC; v_call: TRBV28; d_call: NA; clone_size: few; j_call: TRBJ2-7
cdr3_aa: CSAVGLAGGPTGELFF; cdr3_nt: TGCAGTGCAGTGGGACTAGCGGGGGGGCCCACCGGGGAGCTGTTTTTT; v_call: TRBV20-1; d_call: TRBD2; clone_size: NA; j_call: TRBJ2-2
cdr3_aa: CASSYRQGGIYEQYF; cdr3_nt: TGTGCCAGCAGTTATCGTCAGGGCGGGATTTACGAGCAGTACTTC; v_call: TRBV6-5; d_call: NA; clone_size: few; j_call: TRBJ2-7
cdr3_aa: CSAQLAGGPETQYF; cdr3_nt: TGCAGTGCACAACTAGCGGGAGGGCCAGAGACCCAGTACTTC; v_call: TRBV20-1; d_call: TRBD2; clone_size: many; j_call: TRBJ2-5
cdr3_aa: CASSKRVAHEQYF; cdr3_nt: TGTGCCAGCAGCAAGCGAGTAGCCCACGAGCAGTACTTC; v_call: TRBV14; d_call: NA; clone_size: few; j_call: TRBJ2-7
cdr3_aa: CASSFPSGDYNEQFF; cdr3_nt: TGTGCCAGCAGTTTCCCTAGCGGAGACTACAATGAGCAGTTCTTC; v_call: TRBV28; d_call: TRBD2; clone_size: many; j_call: TRBJ2-1
cdr3_aa: CASSREYTQYF; cdr3_nt: TGTGCCAGCAGCCGGGAATATACGCAGTATTTT; v_call: TRBV7-9; d_call: NA; clone_size: few; j_call: TRBJ2-3
cdr3_aa: CASSKGVAGSSYNEQFF; cdr3_nt: TGTGCCAGCAGTAAAGGTGTGGCGGGGAGCTCCTACAATGAGCAGTTCTTC; v_call: TRBV6-1; d_call: NA; clone_size: NA; j_call: TRBJ2-1
cdr3_aa: CASSYRGGTGELFF; cdr3_nt: TGTGCCAGCAGTTACCGGGGAGGCACCGGGGAGCTGTTTTTT; v_call: TRBV28; d_call: NA; clone_size: NA; j_call: TRBJ2-2
cdr3_aa: CASSQVGRTDYGYTF; cdr3_nt: TGTGCCAGCAGCCAAGTGGGAAGGACCGACTATGGCTACACCTTC; v_call: TRBV4-2; d_call: NA; clone_size: many; j_call: TRBJ1-2
cdr3_aa: CASSLGFTGEETQYF; cdr3_nt: TGTGCCAGCAGCTTAGGGTTTACGGGAGAAGAGACCCAGTACTTC; v_call: TRBV7-9; d_call: NA; clone_size: NA; j_call: TRBJ2-5
cdr3_aa: CASSPGLKGYNEQFF; cdr3_nt: TGCGCCAGCAGCCCCGGACTAAAAGGCTACAATGAGCAGTTCTTC; v_call: TRBV5-1; d_call: NA; clone_size: NA; j_call: TRBJ2-1
cdr3_aa: CSAGTSYEQYF; cdr3_nt: TGCAGTGCAGGAACGTCCTACGAGCAGTACTTC; v_call: TRBV20-1; d_call: NA; clone_size: few; j_call: TRBJ2-7
cdr3_aa: CASGGILPNYEQYF; cdr3_nt: TGTGCCAGCGGCGGGATCCTTCCAAATTACGAGCAGTACTTC; v_call: TRBV7-2; d_call: NA; clone_size: NA; j_call: TRBJ2-7
cdr3_aa: CSVNRDQETQYF; cdr3_nt: TGCAGCGTCAACAGGGACCAAGAGACCCAGTACTTC; v_call: TRBV29-1; d_call: NA; clone_size: NA; j_call: TRBJ2-5
cdr3_aa: CASSPPGRSPLHF; cdr3_nt: TGCGCCAGCAGCCCCCCCGGACGTTCACCCCTCCACTTT; v_call: TRBV4-1; d_call: NA; clone_size: NA; j_call: TRBJ1-6
cdr3_aa: CASSTLRTSGALYF; cdr3_nt: TGTGCCAGCAGTACACTACGGACTAGCGGAGCCCTTTACTTC; v_call: TRBV28; d_call: TRBD2; clone_size: NA; j_call: TRBJ2-5
cdr3_aa: CSAIRYRDEQYF; cdr3_nt: TGCAGTGCTATACGTTACAGAGACGAGCAGTACTTC; v_call: TRBV20-1; d_call: NA; clone_size: NA; j_call: TRBJ2-7